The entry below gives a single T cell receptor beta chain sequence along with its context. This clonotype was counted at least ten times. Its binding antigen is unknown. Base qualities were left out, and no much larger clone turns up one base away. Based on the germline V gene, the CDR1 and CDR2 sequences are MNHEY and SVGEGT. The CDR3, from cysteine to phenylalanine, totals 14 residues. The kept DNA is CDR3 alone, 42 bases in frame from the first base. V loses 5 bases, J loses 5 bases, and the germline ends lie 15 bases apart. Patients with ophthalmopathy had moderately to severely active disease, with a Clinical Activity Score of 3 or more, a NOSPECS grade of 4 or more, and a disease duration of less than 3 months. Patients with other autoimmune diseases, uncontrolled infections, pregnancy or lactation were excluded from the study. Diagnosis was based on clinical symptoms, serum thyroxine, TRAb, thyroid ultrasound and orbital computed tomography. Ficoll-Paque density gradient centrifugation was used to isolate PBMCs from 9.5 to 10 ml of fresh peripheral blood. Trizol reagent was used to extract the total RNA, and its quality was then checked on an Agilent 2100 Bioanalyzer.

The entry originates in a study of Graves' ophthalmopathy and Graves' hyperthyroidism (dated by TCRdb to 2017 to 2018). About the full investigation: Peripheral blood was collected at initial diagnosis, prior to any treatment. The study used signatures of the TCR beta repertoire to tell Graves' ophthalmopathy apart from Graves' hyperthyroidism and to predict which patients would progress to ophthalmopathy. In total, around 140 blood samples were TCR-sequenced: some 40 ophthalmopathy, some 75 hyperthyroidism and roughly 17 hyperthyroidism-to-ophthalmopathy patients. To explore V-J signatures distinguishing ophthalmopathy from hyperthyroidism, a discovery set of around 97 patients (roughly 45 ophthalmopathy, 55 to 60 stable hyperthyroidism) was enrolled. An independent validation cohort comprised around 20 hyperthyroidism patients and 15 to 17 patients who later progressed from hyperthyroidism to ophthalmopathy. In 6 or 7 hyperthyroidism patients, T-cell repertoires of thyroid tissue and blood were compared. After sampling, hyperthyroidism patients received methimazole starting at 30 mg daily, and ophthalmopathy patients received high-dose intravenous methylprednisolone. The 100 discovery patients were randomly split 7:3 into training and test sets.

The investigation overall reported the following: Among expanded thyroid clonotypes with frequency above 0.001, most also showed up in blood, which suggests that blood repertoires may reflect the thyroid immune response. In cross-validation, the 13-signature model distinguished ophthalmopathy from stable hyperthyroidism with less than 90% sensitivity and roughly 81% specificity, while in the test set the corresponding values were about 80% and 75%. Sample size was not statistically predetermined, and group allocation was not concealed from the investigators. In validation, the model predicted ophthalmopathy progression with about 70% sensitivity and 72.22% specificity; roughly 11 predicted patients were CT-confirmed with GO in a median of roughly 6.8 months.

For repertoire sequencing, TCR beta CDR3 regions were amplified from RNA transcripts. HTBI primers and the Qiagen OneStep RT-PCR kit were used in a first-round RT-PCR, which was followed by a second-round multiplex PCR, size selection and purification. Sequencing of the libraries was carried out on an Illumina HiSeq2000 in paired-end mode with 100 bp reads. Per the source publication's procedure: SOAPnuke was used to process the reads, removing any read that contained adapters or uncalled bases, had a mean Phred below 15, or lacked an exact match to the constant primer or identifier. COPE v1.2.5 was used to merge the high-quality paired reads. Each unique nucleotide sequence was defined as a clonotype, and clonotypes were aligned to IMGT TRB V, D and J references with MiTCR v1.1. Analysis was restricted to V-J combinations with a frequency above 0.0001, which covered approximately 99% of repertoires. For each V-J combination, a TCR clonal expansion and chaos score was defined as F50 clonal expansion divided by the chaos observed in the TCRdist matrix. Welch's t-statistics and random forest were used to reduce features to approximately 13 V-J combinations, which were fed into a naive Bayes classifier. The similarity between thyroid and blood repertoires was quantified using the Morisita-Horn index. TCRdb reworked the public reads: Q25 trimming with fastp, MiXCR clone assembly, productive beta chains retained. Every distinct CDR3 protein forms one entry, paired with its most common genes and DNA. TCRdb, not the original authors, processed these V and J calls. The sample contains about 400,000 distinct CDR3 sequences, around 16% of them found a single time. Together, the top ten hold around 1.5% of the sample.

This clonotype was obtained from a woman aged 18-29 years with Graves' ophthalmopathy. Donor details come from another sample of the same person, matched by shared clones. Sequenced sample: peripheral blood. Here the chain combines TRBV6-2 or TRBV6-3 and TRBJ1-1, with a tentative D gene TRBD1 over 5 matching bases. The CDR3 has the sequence CASSGATGGTEAFF. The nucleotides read TGTGCCAGCAGTGGGGCCACGGGCGGTACTGAAGCTTTCTTT.